These 8 T cell receptor beta chains were all obtained from the same sample, sequenced in a study of T cell changes during pregnancy in multiple sclerosis. Produced via immunoSEQ multiplex PCR; TCRdb's table is partial and in-frame only. Among about 36,000 clones listed, approximately 90% were seen once. The sample consisted of CD4+ T cells from peripheral blood mononuclear cells, taken in the first trimester of pregnancy. These receptors were collected from a female donor with multiple sclerosis, enrolled in a pregnancy study.

The CDR3 nucleotides are TGTGCCAGCAGTTTTACCGGGACTAGCACCTATTACTACGAGCAGTACTTC. This encodes CASSFTGTSTYYYEQYF. This chain joins TRBV27 and TRBJ2-7, with 9 nucleotides matching TRBD2. With V trimmed by 3 bases and J by 3 bases, 12 bases remained unmatched. Germline assignment: CDR1 MNHEY and CDR2 SMNVEV (reference sequence). This CDR3 has 17 amino acids.

The J gene is TRBJ2-1, the V gene TRBV2, with TRBD2 matching 9 bases. The length of the CDR3 is 16 residues. The J segment lost 9 bases and the V segment lost 7 bases, leaving 16 bases of the junction unmatched. CDR1 is SNHLY and CDR2 is FYNNEI in the germline V gene. This CDR3 is CASTLKLAGAGGEQFF. The CDR3, as DNA: TGTGCCAGCACCCTGAAATTAGCGGGAGCAGGTGGTGAGCAGTTCTTC.

The genes are TRBV11-1 and TRBJ1-2, with D possibly TRBD1 on 6 matching bases. Germline V gene lookup returns CDR1 SGHAT and CDR2 FQDESV (reference sequence). The CDR3 runs 13 residues. V lost 5 bases, J lost 7 bases, and 14 bases lay in between. CDR3 sequence (DNA): TGTGCCAGCAGCCAACACAGGGAAGTTGGCTACACCTTC. It yields the protein CASSQHREVGYTF.

The chain recombines TRBV28 with TRBJ1-5; TRBD1 aligns across 9 bases. V was pared by 2 bases and J by 2 bases, with 19 bases of the junction left unmatched. The CDR3 length is 21 residues. Germline-derived CDR1 and CDR2 are MDHEN and SYDVKM. The CDR3 region is CASSLILGRDRVVMGNQPQHF. CDR3 sequence (DNA): TGTGCCAGCAGTTTAATTCTCGGGCGGGACAGGGTTGTTATGGGCAATCAGCCCCAGCATTTT.

This chain joins TRBV4-1 and TRBJ2-5; D is undetermined. V was pared by 0 bases and J by 5 bases, with 7 bases between. The CDR3 runs 13 residues. Germline V gives CDR1 MGHRA, CDR2 YSYEKL. The CDR3 DNA reads as TGCGCCAGCAGCCAAGAGCTCAGGGAGACCCAGTACTTC. It translates to CASSQELRETQYF.

The J gene is TRBJ1-2, the V gene TRBV9; D possibly corresponds to TRBD1 (5 bases). The germline V and J ends were trimmed by 0 bases and 0 bases, with 18 bases remaining between them. Looked up from germline, CDR1 is SGDLS and CDR2 is YYNGEE. This CDR3 comprises 18 residues. CDR3 DNA sequence: TGTGCCAGCAGCGTAGGTCCCCCTGGGGGGAGCCCTAACTATGGCTACACCTTC. Its translation: CASSVGPPGGSPNYGYTF.

The chain is built from TRBV5-4 and TRBJ2-3; 8 bases map to TRBD1. V was clipped by 3 bases and J by 2 bases; unmatched bases: 2. In germline, CDR1 is SGHNT, CDR2 YYREEE (reference sequence). The CDR3 totals 14 residues. CDR3 protein: CASSWDRYTDTQYF. The CDR3 bases are TGTGCCAGCAGCTGGGACAGGTACACAGATACGCAGTATTTT. The entire variable domain, with the rest obtained from reference TRBV5-4 and TRBJ2-3, is as follows: ETGVTQSPTHLIKTRGQQVTLRCSSQSGHNTVSWYQQALGQGPQFIFQYYREEENGRGNFPPRFSGLQFPNYSSELNVNALELDDSALYLCASSWDRYTDTQYFGPGTRLTVL.

The chain couples TRBV7-8 to TRBJ2-5, with a weak D call TRBD2 (7 bases). The CDR3 sequence is 16 residues long. CDR1 and CDR2 (germline): SGHVS, FQNEAQ. Trimming took 0 bases from V and 4 from J, leaving 15 bases between them. The CDR3 loop reads CASSLAGEGGGETQYF. The CDR3 DNA reads as TGTGCCAGCAGCTTAGCGGGGGAGGGGGGGGGAGAGACCCAGTACTTC.